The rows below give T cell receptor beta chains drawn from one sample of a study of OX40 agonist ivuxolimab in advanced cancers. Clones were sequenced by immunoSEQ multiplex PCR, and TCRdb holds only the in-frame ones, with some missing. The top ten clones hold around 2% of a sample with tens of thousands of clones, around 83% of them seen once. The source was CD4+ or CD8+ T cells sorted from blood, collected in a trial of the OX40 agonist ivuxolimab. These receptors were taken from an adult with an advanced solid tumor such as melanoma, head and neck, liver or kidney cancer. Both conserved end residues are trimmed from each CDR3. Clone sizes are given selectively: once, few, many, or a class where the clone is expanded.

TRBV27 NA ASSLFSGTGTLYEQY
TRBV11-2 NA ASSVDRGPTYEQY
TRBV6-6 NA AIRKGTGFRTDTQY
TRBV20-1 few SARVTDTQY
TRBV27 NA ASRRGGFNEKLF
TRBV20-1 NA SAGGTDTQY
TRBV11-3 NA ASSRRQRLAGGADTQY
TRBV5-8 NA ASSSLGNEQF
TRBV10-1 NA ASSDSTGLDHEKLF
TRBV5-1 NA ASSFGGGNTEAF
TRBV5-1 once ASSLSTGQEIQY
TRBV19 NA ASSNWVNQPQH
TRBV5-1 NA ASSLGFRGSGELF